These 3 T cell receptor beta chains were sequenced from one sample in a study of CD8 T cells in Susac syndrome. Through CD27 and CD45RA staining, memory subsets were defined for TEMRA sorting. It was with random hexamers that roughly 0.5 to 1 ug RNA was reverse transcribed. TCRdb passed the immunoSEQ multiplex PCR reads through MiXCR, listing each CDR3 protein once. The sample includes 2,000 to 3,000 distinct CDR3 sequences, about three quarters seen only once; the top ten take roughly 10%. Sequencing was done on a sample of CD8+ TEMRA cells from PBMCs. Subset specified: FACS-sorted terminally differentiated effector memory CD8+ T cells re-expressing CD45RA (CD8+ TEMRA). Every receptor here comes from a human donor with Susac syndrome.

The chain couples TRBV11-2 to TRBJ2-1; perhaps TRBD1 as D (6 bases). V was trimmed by 0 bases and J by 5 bases, leaving 26 bases between them. Germline assignment: CDR1 SGHAT and CDR2 FQNNGV. The CDR3 loop spans 20 amino acids. DNA for the CDR3: TGTGCCAGCAGCTTAGATGGTTGGACGGACAGCGGAATTCAGAACAATGAGCAGTTCTTC. Its translation: CASSLDGWTDSGIQNNEQFF.

J is TRBJ2-5 and V is TRBV12-3 or TRBV12-4; 7 bases align to TRBD2. The J segment lost 1 base and the V segment lost 3 bases, leaving 17 bases of the junction unmatched. The length of the CDR3 is 19 residues. The DNA of the CDR3 is TGTGCCAGCAGTTTTGGGGAGGGATTTTGGGACGGAACCCAAGAGACCCAGTACTTC. Its protein is CASSFGEGFWDGTQETQYF.

This chain connects TRBV5-1 to TRBJ1-6, with 9 bases matching TRBD1. CDR3 length equals 14 residues. After removal of 4 bases from V and 10 bases from J, the junction contained 6 bases not matched to a gene. The germline CDR1 and CDR2 sequences are SGHRS and YFSETQ. CDR3 region: CASSPGTGRSPLHF. CDR3 sequence (DNA): TGCGCCAGCAGCCCGGGGACAGGGCGATCACCCCTCCACTTT.